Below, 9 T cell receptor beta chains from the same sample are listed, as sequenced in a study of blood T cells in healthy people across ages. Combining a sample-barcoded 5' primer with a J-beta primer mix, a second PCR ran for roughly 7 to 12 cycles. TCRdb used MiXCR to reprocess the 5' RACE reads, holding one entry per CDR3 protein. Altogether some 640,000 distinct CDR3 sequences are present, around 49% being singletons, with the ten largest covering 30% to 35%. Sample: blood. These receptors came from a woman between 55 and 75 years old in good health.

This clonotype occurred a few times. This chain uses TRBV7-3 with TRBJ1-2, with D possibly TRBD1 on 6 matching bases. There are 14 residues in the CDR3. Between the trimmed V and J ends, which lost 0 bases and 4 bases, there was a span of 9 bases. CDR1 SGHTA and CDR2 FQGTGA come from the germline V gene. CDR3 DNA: TGTGCCAGCAGCTTAACGGAGGGGGGCTATGGCTACACCTTC. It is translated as CASSLTEGGYGYTF.

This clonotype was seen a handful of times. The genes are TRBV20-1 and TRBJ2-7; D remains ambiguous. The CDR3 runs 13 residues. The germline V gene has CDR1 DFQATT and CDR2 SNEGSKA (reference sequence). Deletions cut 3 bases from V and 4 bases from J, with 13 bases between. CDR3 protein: CSARKPSQYEQYF. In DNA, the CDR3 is TGCAGTGCTAGGAAGCCTAGTCAATACGAGCAGTACTTC.

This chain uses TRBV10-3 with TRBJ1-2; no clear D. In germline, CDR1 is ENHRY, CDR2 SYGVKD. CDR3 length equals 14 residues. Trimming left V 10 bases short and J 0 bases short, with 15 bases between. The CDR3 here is CATTYTEANYGYTF. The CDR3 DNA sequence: TGTGCCACTACCTATACAGAAGCTAACTATGGCTACACCTTC.

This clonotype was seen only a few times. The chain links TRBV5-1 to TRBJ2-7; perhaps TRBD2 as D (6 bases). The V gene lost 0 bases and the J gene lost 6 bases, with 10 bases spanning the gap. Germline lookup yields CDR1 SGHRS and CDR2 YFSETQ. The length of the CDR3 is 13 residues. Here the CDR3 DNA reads TGCGCCAGCAGCTTGGGCGGGGAAGGCGAGCAGTACTTC. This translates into CASSLGGEGEQYF.

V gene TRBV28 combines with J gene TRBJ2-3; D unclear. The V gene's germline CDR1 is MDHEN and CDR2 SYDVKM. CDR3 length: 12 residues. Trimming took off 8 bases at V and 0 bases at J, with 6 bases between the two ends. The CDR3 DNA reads TGTGCCAGCGAATCCAGCACAGATACGCAGTATTTT. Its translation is CASESSTDTQYF.

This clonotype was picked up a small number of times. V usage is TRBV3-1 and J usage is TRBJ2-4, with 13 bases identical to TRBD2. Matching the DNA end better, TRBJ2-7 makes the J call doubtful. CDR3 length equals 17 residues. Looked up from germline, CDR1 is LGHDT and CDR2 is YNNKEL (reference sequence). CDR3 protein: CASSQARLAGGFYEQYF. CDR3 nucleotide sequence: TGTGCCAGCAGCCAAGCCCGACTAGCGGGAGGTTTCTACGAGCAGTACTTC.

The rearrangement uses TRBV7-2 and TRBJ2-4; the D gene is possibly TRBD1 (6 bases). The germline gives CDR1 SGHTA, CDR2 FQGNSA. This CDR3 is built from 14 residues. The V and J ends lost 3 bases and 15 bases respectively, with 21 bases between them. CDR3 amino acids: CASSFAGTLPFRYF. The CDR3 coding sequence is TGTGCCAGCAGCTTCGCCGGGACACTCCCGTTCCGGTACTTC.

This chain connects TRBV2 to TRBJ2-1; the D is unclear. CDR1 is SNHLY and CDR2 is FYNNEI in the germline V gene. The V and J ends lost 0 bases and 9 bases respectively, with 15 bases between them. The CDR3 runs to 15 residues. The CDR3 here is CASSEARGVHSEQFF. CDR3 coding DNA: TGTGCCAGCAGTGAAGCGCGTGGGGTCCACAGTGAGCAGTTCTTC.

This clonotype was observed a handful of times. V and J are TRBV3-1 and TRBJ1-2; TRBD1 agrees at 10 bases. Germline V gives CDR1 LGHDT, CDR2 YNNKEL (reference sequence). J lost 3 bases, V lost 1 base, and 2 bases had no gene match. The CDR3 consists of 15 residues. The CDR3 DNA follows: TGTGCCAGCAGCCAAGGGACAGGGGGGCACTATGGCTACACCTTC. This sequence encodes CASSQGTGGHYGYTF.